This TCR beta chain was sequenced during a study of control samples from healthy donors and cancer patients. Clones were read by immunoSEQ multiplex PCR, and TCRdb kept only the in-frame ones, dropping some. Here the sample spans some 99,000 clones, 90% being singletons. This CDR3 contains 16 residues. The V end lost 1 base, the J end lost 4 bases, and 13 bases lay between the germline ends. Germline V gene sequence: CDR1 KGHDR, CDR2 SFDVKD. The chain combines TRBV24-1 with TRBJ2-1; D not resolved. Sequencing used blood. This TCR came from a human donor in good health. The donor label of this sample is uncertain. CDR3 nucleotides: TGTGCCACCAGTGATTTTCAAGGTAGCCGATACAATGAGCAGTTCTTC. The encoded protein is CATSDFQGSRYNEQFF.